This T cell receptor (beta chain) originates from a study of CD8 T cells in ankylosing spondylitis. Study results and caveats: Characteristic, it appeared, of ankylosing spondylitis blood was a TCR beta motif of eight or nine highly homologous variants.

Concerning this clonotype itself: Antigen: not known.

Trimming took off 9 bases at V and 5 bases at J, with 15 bases between the two ends. The CDR3 runs to 13 residues. The germline gives CDR1 SNHLY, CDR2 FYNNEI. TCRdb passed the 5' RACE reads through MiXCR, listing each CDR3 protein once. This sample has about 440,000 distinct CDR3 sequences, with 15% to 20% found just once. The source of this sequence is a male donor with ankylosing spondylitis. V and J are TRBV2 and TRBJ2-3, with D possibly TRBD1 on 7 matching bases. Sequencing used blood, either unsorted or a sorted T cell fraction (not recorded which). CDR3 in DNA: TGTGCCAGAACCAGGGGGGTGAGAGATACGCAGTATTTT. Protein: CARTRGVRDTQYF.